The 12 T cell receptor beta chains reported below all come from one sample, sequenced in a study of shared clonotypes between healthy human individuals. Assay used: immunoSEQ multiplex PCR; TCRdb lists only in-frame clones, some missing. The sample has around 510,000 clones, roughly 72% seen once. The sample comprised PBMCs. Receptors originate from a middle-aged woman in good health. Some clones in this sample may be carry-over from other donors' samples.

Note on this clone: The same CDR3 arises from other DNA sequences in this sample as well. This chain uses TRBV9 with TRBJ2-7; TRBD2 matches at 7 bases. Trimming removed 0 bases from V and 2 bases from J; junction bases left unmatched: 5. The CDR3 spans 15 residues. CDR1 is SGDLS, CDR2 YYNGEE, per germline. CDR3 DNA: TGTGCCAGCAGCGTAGAATTAGCGGGCCCCTACGAGCAGTACTTC. Its translation is CASSVELAGPYEQYF.

Comment on this clone: Possible read error: a much larger clone is one base away. The sample holds other DNA sequences that translate to the same CDR3. The chain couples TRBV29-1 to TRBJ2-5; tentative D call: TRBD2 (6 bases). The CDR3 sequence is 13 residues long. Germline values: CDR1 SQVTM, CDR2 ANQGSEA. Trimming pared 4 bases from V and 1 base from J, leaving 10 bases between. The CDR3 DNA follows: TGCAGCGTTGGGTGGGGGGTCCAAGAGACCCAGTACTTC. Translation gives CSVGWGVQETQYF. Full variable domain (remainder filled in from reference TRBV29-1 and TRBJ2-5): SAVISQKPSRDICQRGTSLTIQCQVDSQVTMMFWYRQQPGQSLTLIATANQGSEATYESGFVIDKFPISRPNLTFSTLTVSNMSPEDSSIYLCSVGWGVQETQYFGPGTRLLVL.

This clone was seen just once. This chain joins TRBV27 and TRBJ2-7; D ambiguous. The CDR3 loop spans 12 amino acids. V shed 5 bases and J shed 3 bases, with 8 bases lying between them. CDR1 MNHEY and CDR2 SMNVEV come from the germline V gene (reference sequence). CDR3 loop: CASSRPIYEQYF. The CDR3 coding sequence is TGTGCCAGCAGTCGACCGATCTACGAGCAGTACTTC.

At least ten counts were recorded for this clone. The V call is TRBV7-2, the J call TRBJ2-7, with 10 bases fitting TRBD2. CDR1 SGHTA and CDR2 FQGNSA come from the germline V gene. With V trimmed by 2 bases and J by 4 bases, 5 bases remained unmatched. The CDR3 is made up of 15 amino acids. This CDR3 reads CASSLFSSGSYEQYF. DNA for the CDR3: TGTGCCAGCAGCTTATTCTCTAGCGGGAGTTACGAGCAGTACTTC.

This rearrangement joins TRBV29-1 to TRBJ2-1; tentatively, D is TRBD1 or TRBD2 (5 bases each). V lost 4 bases and J lost 3, with 13 bases in between. The CDR3 contains 14 residues. Germline-derived CDR1 and CDR2 are SQVTM and ANQGSEA. The CDR3 is CSVGGIRSYNEQFF. CDR3 sequence (DNA): TGCAGCGTTGGGGGGATTAGAAGCTACAATGAGCAGTTCTTC.

V and J are TRBV29-1 and TRBJ2-7; 10 bases fit TRBD2. The junction had 6 bases not matched to a gene; V was cut back by 5 bases and J by 2 bases. CDR1 is SQVTM and CDR2 is ANQGSEA in the germline V gene. The CDR3 consists of 14 residues. The chain's CDR3 is CSVPSGSPPYEQYF. DNA of the CDR3: TGCAGCGTTCCTAGCGGGAGTCCCCCCTACGAGCAGTACTTC.

The chain uses TRBV11-2 and TRBJ2-1; D ambiguous. Trimming removed 6 bases from V and 16 bases from J, with 19 bases in between. This CDR3 is 12 amino acids long. Germline lookup yields CDR1 SGHAT and CDR2 FQNNGV. The CDR3 sequence is CASSSNSRIKFF. CDR3 nucleotide sequence: TGTGCCAGCAGTTCCAATTCTAGAATAAAATTCTTC.

Comment on this clone: With a far larger clone one base away, a read error is the likely cause. This sequence joins TRBV2 and TRBJ2-2, with 8 bases fitting TRBD2. The CDR3 has 15 amino acids. Per the germline V gene, CDR1 is SNHLY and CDR2 is FYNNEI. The CDR3 region has the DNA TGTGCCAGAAGTGTAGCGGGGCGTGGCACCGGGGAGCTGTTTTTT. This translates into CARSVAGRGTGELFF. The full variable domain, with the rest looked up from reference TRBV2 and TRBJ2-2, is EPEVTQTPSHQVTQMGQEVILRCVPISNHLYFYWYRQILGQKVEFLVSFYNNEISEKSEIFDDQFSVERPDGSNFTLKIRSTKLEDSAMYFCARSVAGRGTGELFFGEGSRLTVL.

This clone came up a few times. The chain employs TRBV29-1 and TRBJ1-2; the D gene is possibly TRBD1 (5 bases). V lost 4 bases, J lost 7 bases, and 10 bases lay in between. The CDR3 consists of 11 residues. In germline, CDR1 is SQVTM, CDR2 ANQGSEA. The CDR3 protein is CSVGRAPGYTF. The CDR3 nucleotides are TGCAGCGTTGGCAGGGCGCCTGGCTACACCTTC. Full variable domain (rest looked up from reference TRBV29-1 and TRBJ1-2): SAVISQKPSRDICQRGTSLTIQCQVDSQVTMMFWYRQQPGQSLTLIATANQGSEATYESGFVIDKFPISRPNLTFSTLTVSNMSPEDSSIYLCSVGRAPGYTFGSGTRLTVV.

The rearrangement joins TRBV5-4 to TRBJ2-1; TRBD2 matches 12 bases. The J segment lost 3 bases and the V segment lost 9 bases, leaving 4 bases of the junction unmatched. Germline assignment: CDR1 SGHNT and CDR2 YYREEE (reference sequence). This CDR3 has 14 residues. CDR3 nucleotides: TGTGCCACCCAGGGACTAGCGGGCTACAATGAGCAGTTCTTC. It codes for CATQGLAGYNEQFF.

This clone was observed a few times. The rearrangement uses TRBV27 and TRBJ2-2; the D gene is possibly TRBD2 (5 bases). This CDR3 comprises 15 residues. Germline V gene sequence: CDR1 MNHEY, CDR2 SMNVEV (reference sequence). V lost 6 bases to trimming and J lost 2 bases, with 13 bases between them. The CDR3 region has the DNA TGTGCCAGCAGGCCCAGCGGTTTAAACACCGGGGAGCTGTTTTTT. Translated, it gives CASRPSGLNTGELFF.

This clone was counted a few times. The V and J genes are TRBV5-4 and TRBJ2-1, with D tentatively TRBD2 (5 bases). The germline V gene encodes CDR1 SGHNT and CDR2 YYREEE (reference sequence). Trimming took 4 bases from V and 7 from J, leaving 21 bases between them. The CDR3 is 16 residues long. CDR3 coding DNA: TGTGCCAGCAGCCCCCAGCTAGCATCCCTGGCTAATGAGCAGTTCTTC. Its translation: CASSPQLASLANEQFF.